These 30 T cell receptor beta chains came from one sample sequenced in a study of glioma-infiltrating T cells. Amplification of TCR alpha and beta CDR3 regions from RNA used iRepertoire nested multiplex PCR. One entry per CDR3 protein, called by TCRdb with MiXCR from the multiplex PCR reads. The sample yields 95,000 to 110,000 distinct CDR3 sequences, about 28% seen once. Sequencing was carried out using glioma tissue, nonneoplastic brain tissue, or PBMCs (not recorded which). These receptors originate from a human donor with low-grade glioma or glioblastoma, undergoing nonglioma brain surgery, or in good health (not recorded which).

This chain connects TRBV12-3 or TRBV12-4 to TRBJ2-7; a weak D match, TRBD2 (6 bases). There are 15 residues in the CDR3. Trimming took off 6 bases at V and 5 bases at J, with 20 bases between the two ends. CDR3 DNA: TGTGCCAGCAGCTTCGTTGCGGGGTATTACAACGAGCAGTACTTC. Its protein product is CASSFVAGYYNEQYF.

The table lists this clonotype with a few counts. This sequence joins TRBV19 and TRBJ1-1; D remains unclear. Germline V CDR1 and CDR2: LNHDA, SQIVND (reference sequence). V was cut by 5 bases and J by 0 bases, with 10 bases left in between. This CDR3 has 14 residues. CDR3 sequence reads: CASSPNTVNTEAFF. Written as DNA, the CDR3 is TGTGCCAGTAGTCCGAATACGGTGAACACTGAAGCTTTCTTT.

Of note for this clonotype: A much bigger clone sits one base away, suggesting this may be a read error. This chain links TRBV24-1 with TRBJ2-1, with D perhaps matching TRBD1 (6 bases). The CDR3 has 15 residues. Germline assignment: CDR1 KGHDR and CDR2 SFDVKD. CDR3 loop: CATGEALDRSNEQFF. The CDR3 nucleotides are TGTGCCACCGGTGAAGCCCTAGACAGGTCCAATGAGCAGTTCTTC.

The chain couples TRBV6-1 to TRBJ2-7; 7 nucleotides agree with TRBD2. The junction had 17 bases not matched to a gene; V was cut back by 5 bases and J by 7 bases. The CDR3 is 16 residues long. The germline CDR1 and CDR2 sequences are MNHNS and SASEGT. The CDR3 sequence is CASSRGVGGSYNEQYF. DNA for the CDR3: TGTGCCAGCAGTCGGGGGGTGGGAGGCTCCTACAATGAGCAGTACTTC.

CDR3 residues: CASSLARDFTYEQYF. CDR3 DNA sequence: TGTGCCAGCAGCCTAGCCCGGGACTTCACTTACGAGCAGTACTTC. The chain uses TRBV6-2 or TRBV6-3 and TRBJ2-7, with D possibly being TRBD2 (6 bases). Germline lookup yields CDR1 MNHEY and CDR2 SVGEGT. The V gene lost 6 bases and the J gene lost 4 bases, with 19 bases spanning the gap. The CDR3 extends over 15 amino acids.

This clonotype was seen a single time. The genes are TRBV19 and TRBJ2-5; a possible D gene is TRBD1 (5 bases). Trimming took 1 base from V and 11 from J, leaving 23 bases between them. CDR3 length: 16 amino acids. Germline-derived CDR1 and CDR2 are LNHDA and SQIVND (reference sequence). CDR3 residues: CASSIGKGIMDNEQYF. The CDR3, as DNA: TGTGCCAGTAGTATAGGGAAAGGGATCATGGACAATGAGCAGTACTTC.

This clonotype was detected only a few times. In DNA form, the CDR3 reads TGTGCCAGCAGTTTGGGTTGGGGACAGACCTACGAGCAGTACTTC. This sequence encodes CASSLGWGQTYEQYF. This rearrangement joins TRBV12-3 or TRBV12-4 to TRBJ2-7, with 7 positions matching TRBD1. This CDR3 comprises 15 residues. J was trimmed by 2 bases and V by 3 bases; bases with no gene match: 7.

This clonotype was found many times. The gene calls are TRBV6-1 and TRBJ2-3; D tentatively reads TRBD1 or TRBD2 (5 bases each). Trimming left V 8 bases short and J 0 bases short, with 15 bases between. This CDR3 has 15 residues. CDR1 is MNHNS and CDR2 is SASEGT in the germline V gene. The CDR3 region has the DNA TGTGCCAGCCCGCAGACGGGACCTAGCACAGATACGCAGTATTTT. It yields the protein CASPQTGPSTDTQYF.

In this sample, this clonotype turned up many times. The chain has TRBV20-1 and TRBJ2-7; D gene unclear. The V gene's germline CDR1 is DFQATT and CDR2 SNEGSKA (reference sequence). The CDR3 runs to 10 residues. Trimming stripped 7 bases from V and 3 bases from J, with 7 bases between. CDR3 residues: CSVADYEQYF. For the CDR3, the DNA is TGCAGTGTGGCGGACTACGAGCAGTACTTC.

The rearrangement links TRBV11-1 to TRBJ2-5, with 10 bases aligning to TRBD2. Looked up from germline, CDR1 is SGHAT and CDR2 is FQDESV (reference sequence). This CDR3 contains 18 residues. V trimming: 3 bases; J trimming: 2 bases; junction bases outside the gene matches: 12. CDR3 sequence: CASSFPSGGRIGQETQYF. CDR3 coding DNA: TGTGCCAGCAGCTTCCCTAGCGGGGGTCGGATTGGTCAAGAGACCCAGTACTTC.

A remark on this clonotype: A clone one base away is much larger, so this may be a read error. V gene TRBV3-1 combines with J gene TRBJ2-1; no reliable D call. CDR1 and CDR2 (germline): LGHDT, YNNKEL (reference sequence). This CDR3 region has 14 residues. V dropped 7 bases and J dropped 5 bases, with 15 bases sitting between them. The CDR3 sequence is CASTRSYPDNEQFF. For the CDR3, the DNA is TGTGCCAGCACCCGTAGTTATCCGGACAATGAGCAGTTCTTC.

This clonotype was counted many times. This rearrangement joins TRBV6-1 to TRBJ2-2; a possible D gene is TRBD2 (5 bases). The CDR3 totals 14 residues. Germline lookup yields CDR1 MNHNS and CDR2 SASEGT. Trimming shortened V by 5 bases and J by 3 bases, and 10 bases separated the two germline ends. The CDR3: CASSFGRDTGELFF. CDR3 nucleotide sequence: TGTGCCAGCAGTTTCGGGCGGGACACCGGGGAGCTGTTTTTT.

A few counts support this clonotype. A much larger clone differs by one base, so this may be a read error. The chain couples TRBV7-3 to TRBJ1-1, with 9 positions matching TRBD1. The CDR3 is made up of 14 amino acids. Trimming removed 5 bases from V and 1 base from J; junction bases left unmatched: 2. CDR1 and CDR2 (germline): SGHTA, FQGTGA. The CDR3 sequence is CASSQGQGNTEAFF. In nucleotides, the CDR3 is TGTGCCAGCAGCCAGGGACAGGGGAACACTGAAGCTTTCTTT.

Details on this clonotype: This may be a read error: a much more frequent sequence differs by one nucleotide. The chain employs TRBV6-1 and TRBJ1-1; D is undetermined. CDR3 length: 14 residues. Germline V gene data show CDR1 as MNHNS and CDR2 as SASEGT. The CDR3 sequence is CASSENSANTETFF. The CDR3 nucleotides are TGTGCCAGCAGTGAAAATTCAGCGAACACTGAAACTTTCTTT.

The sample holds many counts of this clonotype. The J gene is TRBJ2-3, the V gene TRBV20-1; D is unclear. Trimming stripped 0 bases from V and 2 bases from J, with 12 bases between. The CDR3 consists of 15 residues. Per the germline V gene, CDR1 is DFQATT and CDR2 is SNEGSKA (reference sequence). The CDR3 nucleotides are TGCAGTGCTAGAGATAGCCCACTTGACACAGATACGCAGTATTTT. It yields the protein CSARDSPLDTDTQYF.

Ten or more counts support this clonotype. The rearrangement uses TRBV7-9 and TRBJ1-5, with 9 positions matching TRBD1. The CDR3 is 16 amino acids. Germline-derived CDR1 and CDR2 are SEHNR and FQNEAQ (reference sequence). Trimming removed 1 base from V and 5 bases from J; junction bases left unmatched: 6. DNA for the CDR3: TGTGCCAGCAGCTTAGGGACAGGGGATTACGATCAGCCCCAGCATTTT. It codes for CASSLGTGDYDQPQHF. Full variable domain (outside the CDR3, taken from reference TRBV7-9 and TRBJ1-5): DTGVSQNPRHKITKRGQNVTFRCDPISEHNRLYWYRQTLGQGPEFLTYFQNEAQLEKSRLLSDRFSAERPKGSFSTLEIQRTEQGDSAMYLCASSLGTGDYDQPQHFGDGTRLSIL.

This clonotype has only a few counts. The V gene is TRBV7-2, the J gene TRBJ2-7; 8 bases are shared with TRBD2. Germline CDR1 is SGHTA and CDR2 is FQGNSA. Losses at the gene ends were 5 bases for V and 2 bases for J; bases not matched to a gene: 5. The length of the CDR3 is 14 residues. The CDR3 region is CASSQSGGAYEQYF. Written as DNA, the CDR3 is TGTGCCAGCAGCCAGTCCGGGGGGGCCTACGAGCAGTACTTC.

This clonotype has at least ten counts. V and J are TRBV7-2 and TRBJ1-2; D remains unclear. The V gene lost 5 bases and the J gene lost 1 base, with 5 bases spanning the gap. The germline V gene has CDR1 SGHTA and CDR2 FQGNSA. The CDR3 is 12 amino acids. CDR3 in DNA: TGTGCCAGCAGCCTCATTAACTATGGCTACACCTTC. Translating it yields CASSLINYGYTF.

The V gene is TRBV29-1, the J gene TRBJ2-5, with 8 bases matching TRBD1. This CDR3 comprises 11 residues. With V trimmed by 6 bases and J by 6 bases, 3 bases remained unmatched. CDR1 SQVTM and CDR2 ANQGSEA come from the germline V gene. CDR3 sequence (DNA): TGCAGCGTCGGGACAGGAAAGACCCAGTACTTC. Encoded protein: CSVGTGKTQYF.

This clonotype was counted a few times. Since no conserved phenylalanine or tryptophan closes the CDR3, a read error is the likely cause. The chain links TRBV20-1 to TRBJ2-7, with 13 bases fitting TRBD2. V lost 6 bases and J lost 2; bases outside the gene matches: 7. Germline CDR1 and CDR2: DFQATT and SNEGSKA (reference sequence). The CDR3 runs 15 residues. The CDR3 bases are TGCAGTGCCTGGACTAGCGGGGGTCACACCTACGAGCAGTACTCC. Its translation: CSAWTSGGHTYEQYS.

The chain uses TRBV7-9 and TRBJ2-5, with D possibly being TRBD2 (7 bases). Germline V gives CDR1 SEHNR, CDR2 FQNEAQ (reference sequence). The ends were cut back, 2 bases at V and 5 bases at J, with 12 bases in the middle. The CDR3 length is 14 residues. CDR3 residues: CASSLRGAGETQYF. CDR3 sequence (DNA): TGTGCCAGCAGCTTACGGGGGGCTGGGGAGACCCAGTACTTC.

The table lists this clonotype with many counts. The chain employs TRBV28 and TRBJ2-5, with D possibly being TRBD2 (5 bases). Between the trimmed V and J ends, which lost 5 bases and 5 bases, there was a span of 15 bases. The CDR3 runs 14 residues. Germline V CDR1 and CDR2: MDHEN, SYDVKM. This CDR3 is CASSLIGLDETQYF. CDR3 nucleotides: TGTGCCAGCAGTCTCATCGGACTCGACGAGACCCAGTACTTC.

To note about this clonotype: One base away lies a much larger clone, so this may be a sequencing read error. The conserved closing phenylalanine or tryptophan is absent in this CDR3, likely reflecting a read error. The CDR3 spells CASSSHPRESEAFS. The CDR3 DNA reads as TGTGCCAGCAGCTCCCACCCAAGAGAGAGTGAAGCTTTCTCT. V gene TRBV7-2 combines with J gene TRBJ1-1; D gene uncertain. Trimming took 4 bases from V and 7 from J, leaving 16 bases between them. The germline gives CDR1 SGHTA, CDR2 FQGNSA. The CDR3 has 14 amino acids.

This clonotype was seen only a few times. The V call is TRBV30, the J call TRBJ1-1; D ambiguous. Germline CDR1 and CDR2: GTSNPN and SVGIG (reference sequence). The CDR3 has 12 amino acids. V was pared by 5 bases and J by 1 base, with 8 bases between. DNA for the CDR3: TGTGCCTGGGTATCGACGAACACTGAAGCTTTCTTT. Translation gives CAWVSTNTEAFF.

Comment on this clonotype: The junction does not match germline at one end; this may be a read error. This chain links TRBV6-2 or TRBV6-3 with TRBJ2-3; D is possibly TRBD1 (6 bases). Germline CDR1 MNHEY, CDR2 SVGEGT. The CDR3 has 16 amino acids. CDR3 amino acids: CASIRTGIRDTNTQYF. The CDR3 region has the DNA TGTGCCAGCATCCGAACCGGGATTAGGGACACAAATACGCAGTATTTT.

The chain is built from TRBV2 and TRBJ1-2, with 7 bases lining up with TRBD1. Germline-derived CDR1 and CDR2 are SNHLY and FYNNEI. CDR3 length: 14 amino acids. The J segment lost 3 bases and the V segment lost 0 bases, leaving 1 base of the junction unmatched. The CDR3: CASSEAGTDYGYTF. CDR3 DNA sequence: TGTGCCAGCAGTGAAGCGGGGACAGACTATGGCTACACCTTC.

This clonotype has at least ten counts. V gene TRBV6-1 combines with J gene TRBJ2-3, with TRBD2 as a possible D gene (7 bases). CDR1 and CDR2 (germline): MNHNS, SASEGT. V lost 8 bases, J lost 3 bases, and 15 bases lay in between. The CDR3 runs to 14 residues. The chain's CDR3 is CASERAGTTDTQYF. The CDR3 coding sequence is TGTGCCAGCGAACGAGCGGGGACAACAGATACGCAGTATTTT.

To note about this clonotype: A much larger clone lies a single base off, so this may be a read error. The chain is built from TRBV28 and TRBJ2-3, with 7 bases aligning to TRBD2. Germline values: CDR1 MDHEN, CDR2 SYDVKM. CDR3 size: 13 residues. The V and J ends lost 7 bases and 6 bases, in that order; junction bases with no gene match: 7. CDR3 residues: CASTGTMKDTQYF. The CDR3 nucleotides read TGTGCCAGCACTGGGACTATGAAGGATACGCAGTATTTT.

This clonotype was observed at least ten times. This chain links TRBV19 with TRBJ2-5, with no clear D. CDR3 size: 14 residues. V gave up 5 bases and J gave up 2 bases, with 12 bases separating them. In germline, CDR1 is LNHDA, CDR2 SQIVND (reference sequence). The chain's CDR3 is CASSPGPVQETQYF. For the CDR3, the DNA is TGTGCCAGTAGTCCCGGACCCGTTCAAGAGACCCAGTACTTC.

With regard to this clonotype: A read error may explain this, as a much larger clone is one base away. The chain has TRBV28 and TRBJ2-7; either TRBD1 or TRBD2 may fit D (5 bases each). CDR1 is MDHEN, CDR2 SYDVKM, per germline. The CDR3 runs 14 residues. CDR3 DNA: TGTGCCACCAGTGATCCCGGGGCCAACCACGAGCAGTACTTC. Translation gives CATSDPGANHEQYF.